The T cell receptor (beta chain) described here comes from a study of Graves' ophthalmopathy and Graves' hyperthyroidism. Germline CDR1 and CDR2: KGHSH and LQKENI. V lost 0 bases and J 1 base, leaving 15 bases between the germline ends. This CDR3 is 17 amino acids long. RNA transcripts served as template for amplifying TCR beta CDR3 sequences. The first round was an RT-PCR with HTBI primers, and the second round was a multiplex PCR. A single record per CDR3 protein comes from TCRdb applying MiXCR to the multiplex PCR reads. The table has about 340,000 distinct CDR3 sequences, 15% to 20% seen once. The V call is TRBV18, the J call TRBJ2-5; possibly TRBD1 or TRBD2 for D (5 bases each). This receptor was obtained from an adult man with Graves' ophthalmopathy. Sequencing input: peripheral blood. As DNA, the CDR3 is TGTGCCAGCTCACCACCGGGCCAACGAGGGGCCCAAGAGACCCAGTACTTC. It translates to CASSPPGQRGAQETQYF.